The sequence of this T cell receptor beta chain was determined in a study of OX40 agonist ivuxolimab in advanced cancers. Trimming cost V 6 bases and J 5 bases, with 21 bases left between them. CDR3 length equals 17 residues. Germline V gene lookup returns CDR1 SGDLS and CDR2 YYNGEE. Clones were sequenced by immunoSEQ multiplex PCR, and TCRdb holds only the in-frame ones, with some missing. The sample yields 58,000 or so clones, 75% to 90% seen once. The gene calls are TRBV9 and TRBJ2-6; D remains unclear. The TCR was taken from an adult with an advanced solid tumor such as melanoma, head and neck, liver or kidney cancer. Specimen: CD4+ or CD8+ T cells sorted from blood, collected in a trial of the OX40 agonist ivuxolimab. The CDR3 DNA follows: TGTGCCAGCACGCGCAAGCTCAAACAAAGTCGGGCCAACGTCCTGACTTTC. Encoded protein: CASTRKLKQSRANVLTF.